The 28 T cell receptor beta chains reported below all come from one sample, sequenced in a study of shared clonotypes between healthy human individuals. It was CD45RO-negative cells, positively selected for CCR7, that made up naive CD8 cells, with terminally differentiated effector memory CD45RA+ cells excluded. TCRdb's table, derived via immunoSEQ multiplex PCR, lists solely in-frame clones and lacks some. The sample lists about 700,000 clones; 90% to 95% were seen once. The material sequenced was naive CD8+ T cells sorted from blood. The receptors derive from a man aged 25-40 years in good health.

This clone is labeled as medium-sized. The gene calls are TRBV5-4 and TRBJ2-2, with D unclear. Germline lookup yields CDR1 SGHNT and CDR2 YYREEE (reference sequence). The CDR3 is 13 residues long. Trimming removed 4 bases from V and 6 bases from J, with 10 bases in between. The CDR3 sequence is CASSPEHSGELFF. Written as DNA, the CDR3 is TGTGCCAGCAGCCCCGAGCATTCCGGGGAGCTGTTTTTT. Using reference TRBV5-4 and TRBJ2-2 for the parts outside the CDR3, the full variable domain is ETGVTQSPTHLIKTRGQQVTLRCSSQSGHNTVSWYQQALGQGPQFIFQYYREEENGRGNFPPRFSGLQFPNYSSELNVNALELDDSALYLCASSPEHSGELFFGEGSRLTVL.

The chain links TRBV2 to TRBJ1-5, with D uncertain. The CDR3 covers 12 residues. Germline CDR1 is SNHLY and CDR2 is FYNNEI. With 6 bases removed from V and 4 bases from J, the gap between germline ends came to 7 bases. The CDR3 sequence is CASSDFNQPQHF. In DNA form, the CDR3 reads TGTGCCAGCAGCGACTTTAATCAGCCCCAGCATTTT.

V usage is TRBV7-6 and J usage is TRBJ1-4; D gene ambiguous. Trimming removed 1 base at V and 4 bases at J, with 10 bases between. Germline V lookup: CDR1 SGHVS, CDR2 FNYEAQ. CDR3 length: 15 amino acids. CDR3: CASSLEGRNNEKLFF. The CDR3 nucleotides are TGTGCCAGCAGCTTAGAGGGCAGGAATAATGAAAAACTGTTTTTT.

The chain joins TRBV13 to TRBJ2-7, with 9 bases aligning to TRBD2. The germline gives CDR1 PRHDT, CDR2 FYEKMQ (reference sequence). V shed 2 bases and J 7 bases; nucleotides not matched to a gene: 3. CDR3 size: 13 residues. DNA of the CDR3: TGTGCCAGCAGCTTAAGACTAGCGGATGAGCAGTACTTC. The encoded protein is CASSLRLADEQYF.

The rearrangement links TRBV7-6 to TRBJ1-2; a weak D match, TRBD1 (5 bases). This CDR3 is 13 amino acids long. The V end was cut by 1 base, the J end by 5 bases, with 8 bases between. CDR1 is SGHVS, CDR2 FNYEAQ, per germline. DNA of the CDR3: TGTGCCAGCAGCTTAGGGGGGGTGTATGGCTACACCTTC. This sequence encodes CASSLGGVYGYTF.

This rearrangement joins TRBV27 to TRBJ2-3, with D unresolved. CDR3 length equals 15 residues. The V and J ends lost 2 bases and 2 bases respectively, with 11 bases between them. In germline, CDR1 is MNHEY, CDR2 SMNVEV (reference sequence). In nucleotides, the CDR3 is TGTGCCAGCAGTTTAAACTCACACCCCACAGATACGCAGTATTTT. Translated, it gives CASSLNSHPTDTQYF.

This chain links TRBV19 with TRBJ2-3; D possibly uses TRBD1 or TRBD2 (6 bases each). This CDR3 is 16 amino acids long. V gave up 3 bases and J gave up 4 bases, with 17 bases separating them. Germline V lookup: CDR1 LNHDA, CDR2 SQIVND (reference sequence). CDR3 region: CASSIGGGIFADTQYF. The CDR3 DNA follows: TGTGCCAGTAGTATTGGAGGGGGAATATTTGCAGATACGCAGTATTTT.

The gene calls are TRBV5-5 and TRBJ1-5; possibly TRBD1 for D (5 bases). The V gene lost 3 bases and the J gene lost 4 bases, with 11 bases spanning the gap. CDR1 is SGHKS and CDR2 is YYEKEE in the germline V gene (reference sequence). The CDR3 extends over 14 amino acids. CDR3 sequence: CASSSGIRNQPQHF. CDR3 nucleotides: TGTGCCAGCAGCTCAGGGATTCGGAATCAGCCCCAGCATTTT.

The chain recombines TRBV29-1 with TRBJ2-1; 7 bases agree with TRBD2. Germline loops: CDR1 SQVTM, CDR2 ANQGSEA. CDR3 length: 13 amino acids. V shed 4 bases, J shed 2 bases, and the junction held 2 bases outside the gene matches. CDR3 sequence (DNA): TGCAGCGTTGGACTAGCCCCCTACAATGAGCAGTTCTTC. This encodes CSVGLAPYNEQFF.

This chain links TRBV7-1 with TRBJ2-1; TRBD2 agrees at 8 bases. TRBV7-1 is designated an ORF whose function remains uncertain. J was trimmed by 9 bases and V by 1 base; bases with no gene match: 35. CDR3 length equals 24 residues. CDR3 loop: CASSSGLPLTGADQRERASGEQFF. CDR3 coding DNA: TGTGCCAGCAGCTCAGGGCTACCTTTGACGGGAGCGGATCAGCGGGAGCGAGCCTCCGGTGAGCAGTTCTTC.

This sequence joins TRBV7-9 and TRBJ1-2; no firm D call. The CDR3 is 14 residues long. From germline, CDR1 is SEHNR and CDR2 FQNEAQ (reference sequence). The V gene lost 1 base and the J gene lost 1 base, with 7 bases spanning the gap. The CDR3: CASSLDDNNYGYTF. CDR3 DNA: TGTGCCAGCAGCTTAGACGACAATAACTATGGCTACACCTTC.

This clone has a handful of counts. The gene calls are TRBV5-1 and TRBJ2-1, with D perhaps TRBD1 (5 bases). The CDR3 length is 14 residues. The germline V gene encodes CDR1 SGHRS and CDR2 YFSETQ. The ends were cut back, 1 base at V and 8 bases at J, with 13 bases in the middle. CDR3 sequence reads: CASSLYIGHYEQFF. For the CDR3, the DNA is TGCGCCAGCAGCTTGTATATCGGACACTATGAGCAGTTCTTC.

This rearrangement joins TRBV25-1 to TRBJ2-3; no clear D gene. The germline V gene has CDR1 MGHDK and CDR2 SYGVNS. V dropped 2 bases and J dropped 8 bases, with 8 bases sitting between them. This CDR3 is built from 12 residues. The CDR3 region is CASSEDTVTQYF. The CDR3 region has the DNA TGTGCCAGCAGTGAAGATACTGTTACGCAGTATTTT.

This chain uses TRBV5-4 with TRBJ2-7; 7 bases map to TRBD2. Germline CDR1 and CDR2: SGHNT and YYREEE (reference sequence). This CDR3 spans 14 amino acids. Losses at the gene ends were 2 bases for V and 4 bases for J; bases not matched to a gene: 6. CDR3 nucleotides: TGTGCCAGCAGCTTAGGTGGACTAGAATACGAGCAGTACTTC. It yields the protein CASSLGGLEYEQYF.

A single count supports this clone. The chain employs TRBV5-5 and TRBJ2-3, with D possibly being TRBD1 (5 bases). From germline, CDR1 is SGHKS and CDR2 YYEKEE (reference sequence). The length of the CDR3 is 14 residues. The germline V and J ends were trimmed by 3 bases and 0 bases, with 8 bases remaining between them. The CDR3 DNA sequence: TGTGCCAGCAGCTACCAGGGAAGCACAGATACGCAGTATTTT. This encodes CASSYQGSTDTQYF. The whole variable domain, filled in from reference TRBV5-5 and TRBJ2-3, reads DAGVTQSPTHLIKTRGQQVTLRCSPISGHKSVSWYQQVLGQGPQFIFQYYEKEERGRGNFPDRFSARQFPNYSSELNVNALLLGDSALYLCASSYQGSTDTQYFGPGTRLTVL.

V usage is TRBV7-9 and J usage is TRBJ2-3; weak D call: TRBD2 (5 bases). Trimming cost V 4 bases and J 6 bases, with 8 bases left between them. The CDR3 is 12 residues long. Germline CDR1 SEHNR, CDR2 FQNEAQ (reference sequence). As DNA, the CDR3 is TGTGCCAGCAGCTCACAGCGGGATACGCAGTATTTT. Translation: CASSSQRDTQYF. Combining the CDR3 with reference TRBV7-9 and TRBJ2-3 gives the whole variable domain DTGVSQNPRHKITKRGQNVTFRCDPISEHNRLYWYRQTLGQGPEFLTYFQNEAQLEKSRLLSDRFSAERPKGSFSTLEIQRTEQGDSAMYLCASSSQRDTQYFGPGTRLTVL.

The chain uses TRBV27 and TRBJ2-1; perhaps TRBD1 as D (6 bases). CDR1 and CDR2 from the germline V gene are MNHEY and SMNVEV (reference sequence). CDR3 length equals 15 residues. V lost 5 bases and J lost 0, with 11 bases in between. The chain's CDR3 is CASSNRAISYNEQFF. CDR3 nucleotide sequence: TGTGCCAGCAGTAACAGGGCGATCTCCTACAATGAGCAGTTCTTC.

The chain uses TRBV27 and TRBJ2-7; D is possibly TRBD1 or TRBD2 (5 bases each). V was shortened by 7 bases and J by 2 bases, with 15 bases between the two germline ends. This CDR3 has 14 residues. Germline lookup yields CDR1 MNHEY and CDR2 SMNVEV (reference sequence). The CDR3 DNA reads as TGTGCCAGCACCACTCGGGACGGAACCTACGAGCAGTACTTC. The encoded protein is CASTTRDGTYEQYF.

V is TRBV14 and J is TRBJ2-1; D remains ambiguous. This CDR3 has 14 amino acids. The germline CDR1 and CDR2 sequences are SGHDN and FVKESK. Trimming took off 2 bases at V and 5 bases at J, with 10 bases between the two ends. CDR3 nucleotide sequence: TGTGCCAGCAGCCAACTTTCTCTGAACAATGAGCAGTTCTTC. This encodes CASSQLSLNNEQFF.

CDR3 protein: CAISEVLQANYGYTF. The CDR3 bases are TGTGCCATCAGTGAGGTACTGCAAGCTAACTATGGCTACACCTTC. The rearrangement links TRBV10-3 to TRBJ1-2, with unresolved D. CDR3 size: 15 residues. CDR1 is ENHRY and CDR2 is SYGVKD in the germline V gene. V lost 2 bases and J lost 0, with 10 bases in between.

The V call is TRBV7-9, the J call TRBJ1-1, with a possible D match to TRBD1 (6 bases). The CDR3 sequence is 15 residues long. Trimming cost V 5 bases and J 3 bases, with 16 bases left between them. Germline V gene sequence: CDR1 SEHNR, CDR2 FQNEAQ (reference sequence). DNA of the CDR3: TGTGCCAGCAGCCCCAACCCGGCAGGGGACACTGAAGCTTTCTTT. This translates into CASSPNPAGDTEAFF.

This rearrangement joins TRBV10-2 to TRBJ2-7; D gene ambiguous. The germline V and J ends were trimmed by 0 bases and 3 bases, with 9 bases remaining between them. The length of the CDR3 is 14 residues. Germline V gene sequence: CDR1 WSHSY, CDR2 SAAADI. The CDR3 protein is CASSESSRGYEQYF. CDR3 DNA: TGCGCCAGCAGTGAGTCTAGTAGAGGCTACGAGCAGTACTTC.

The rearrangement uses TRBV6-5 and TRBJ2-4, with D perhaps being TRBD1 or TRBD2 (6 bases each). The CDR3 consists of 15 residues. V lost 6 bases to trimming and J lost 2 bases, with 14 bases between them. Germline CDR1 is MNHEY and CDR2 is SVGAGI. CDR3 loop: CASRAGGGPKNIQYF. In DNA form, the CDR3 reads TGTGCCAGCAGAGCGGGTGGGGGCCCCAAAAACATTCAGTACTTC.

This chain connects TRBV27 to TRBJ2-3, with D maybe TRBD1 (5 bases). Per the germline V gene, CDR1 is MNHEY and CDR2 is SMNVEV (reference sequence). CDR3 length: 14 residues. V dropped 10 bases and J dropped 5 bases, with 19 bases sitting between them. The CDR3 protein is CATRRQLRLDTQYF. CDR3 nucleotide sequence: TGTGCCACCAGGCGACAGCTCCGACTAGATACGCAGTATTTT.

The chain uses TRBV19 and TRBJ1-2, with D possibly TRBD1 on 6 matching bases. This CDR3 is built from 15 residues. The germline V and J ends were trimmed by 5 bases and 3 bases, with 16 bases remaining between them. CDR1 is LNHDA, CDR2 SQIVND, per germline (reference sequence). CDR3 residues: CASSFSGTNYYGYTF. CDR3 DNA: TGTGCCAGTAGTTTCTCCGGGACAAACTACTATGGCTACACCTTC. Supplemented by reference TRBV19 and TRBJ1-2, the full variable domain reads DGGITQSPKYLFRKEGQNVTLSCEQNLNHDAMYWYRQDPGQGLRLIYYSQIVNDFQKGDIAEGYSVSREKKESFPLTVTSAQKNPTAFYLCASSFSGTNYYGYTFGSGTRLTVV.

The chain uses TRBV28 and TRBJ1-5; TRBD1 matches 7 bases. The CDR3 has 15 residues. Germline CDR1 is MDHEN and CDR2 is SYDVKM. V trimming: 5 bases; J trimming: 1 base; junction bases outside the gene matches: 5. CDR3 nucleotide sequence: TGTGCCAGCAGTAATGACAGGGCGAGCAATCAGCCCCAGCATTTT. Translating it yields CASSNDRASNQPQHF.

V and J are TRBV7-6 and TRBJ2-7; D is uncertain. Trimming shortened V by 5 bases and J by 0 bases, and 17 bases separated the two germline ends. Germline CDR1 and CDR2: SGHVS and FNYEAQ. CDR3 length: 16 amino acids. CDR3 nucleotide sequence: TGTGCCAGCAGCCTAGAACCCCTGGGGATCTCCTACGAGCAGTACTTC. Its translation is CASSLEPLGISYEQYF.

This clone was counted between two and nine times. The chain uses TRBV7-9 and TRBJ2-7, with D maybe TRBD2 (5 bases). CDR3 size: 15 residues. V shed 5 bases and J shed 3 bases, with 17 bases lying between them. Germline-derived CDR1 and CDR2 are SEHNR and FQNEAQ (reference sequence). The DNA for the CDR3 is TGTGCCAGCAGCAAGCCGGGAAGAGCCATCTACGAGCAGTACTTC. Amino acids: CASSKPGRAIYEQYF.